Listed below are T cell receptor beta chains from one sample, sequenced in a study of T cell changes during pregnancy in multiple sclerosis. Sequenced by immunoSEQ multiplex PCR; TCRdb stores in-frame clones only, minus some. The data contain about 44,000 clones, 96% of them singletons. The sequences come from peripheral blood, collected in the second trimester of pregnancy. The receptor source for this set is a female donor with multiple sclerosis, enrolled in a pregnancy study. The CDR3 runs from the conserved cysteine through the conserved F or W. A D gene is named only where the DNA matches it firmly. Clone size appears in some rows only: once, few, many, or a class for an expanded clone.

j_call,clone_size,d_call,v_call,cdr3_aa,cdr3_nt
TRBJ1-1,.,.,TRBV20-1,CSAPPTEAFF,TGCAGTGCCCCTCCCACTGAAGCTTTCTTT
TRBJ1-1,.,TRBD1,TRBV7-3,CASSEQGDMNTEAFF,TGTGCCAGCAGCGAGCAGGGGGACATGAACACTGAAGCTTTCTTT
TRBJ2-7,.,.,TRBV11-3,CASSAGRSSYEQYF,TGTGCCAGCAGCGCCGGTCGGAGCTCCTACGAGCAGTACTTC
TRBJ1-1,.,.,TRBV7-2,CASSLNLRDTEAFF,TGTGCCAGCAGCTTAAACCTCCGGGACACTGAAGCTTTCTTT
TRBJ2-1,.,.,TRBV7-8,CASSIRVDAPSRNEQFF,TGTGCCAGCAGCATCAGGGTCGACGCCCCAAGCCGCAATGAGCAGTTCTTC
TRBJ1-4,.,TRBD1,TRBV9,CASIQTGDNEKLFF,TGTGCCAGCATTCAAACAGGGGATAATGAAAAACTGTTTTTT
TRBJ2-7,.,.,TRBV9,CASSEPLGGEQYF,TGTGCCAGCAGCGAGCCCCTAGGGGGCGAGCAGTACTTC
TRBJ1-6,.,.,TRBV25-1,CASSESLAFYNSPLHF,TGTGCCAGCAGTGAATCCCTAGCCTTCTATAATTCACCCCTCCACTTT
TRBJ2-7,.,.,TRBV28,CASLDSGGKSEQYF,TGTGCCAGCTTGGACTCTGGTGGGAAATCGGAGCAGTACTTC
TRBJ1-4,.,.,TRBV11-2,CASSRATGVGEKLFF,TGTGCCAGCAGTCGTGCGACGGGGGTGGGTGAAAAACTGTTTTTT
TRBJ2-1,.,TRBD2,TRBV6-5,CASSYSRSGGGNEQFF,TGTGCCAGCAGTTACTCGAGGAGCGGGGGGGGTAATGAGCAGTTCTTC
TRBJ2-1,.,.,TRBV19,CASTGGHEQFF,TGTGCCAGTACCGGGGGTCATGAGCAGTTCTTC
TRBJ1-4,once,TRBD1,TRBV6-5,CASRGARTGGRKLFF,TGTGCCAGCAGGGGAGCAAGGACAGGGGGAAGAAAACTGTTTTTT
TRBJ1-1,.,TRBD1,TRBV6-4,CASSDSVWTGGLNTEAFF,TGTGCCAGCAGTGACTCGGTATGGACAGGGGGACTGAACACTGAAGCTTTCTTT
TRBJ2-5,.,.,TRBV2,CARGQSQETQYF,TGTGCCAGAGGACAGAGTCAAGAGACCCAGTACTTC
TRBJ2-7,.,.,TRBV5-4,CASRDKQGDYEQYF,TGTGCCAGCAGGGATAAACAGGGCGACTACGAGCAGTACTTC
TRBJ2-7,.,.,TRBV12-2,CASRFSGSGYF,TGTGCAAGTCGCTTTAGCGGGAGTGGGTACTTC
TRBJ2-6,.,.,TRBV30,CAWSHGGTLGANVLTF,TGTGCCTGGAGTCACGGAGGAACTCTTGGGGCCAACGTCCTGACTTTC
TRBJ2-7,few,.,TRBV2,CASSLQVYEQYF,TGTGCCAGCAGTTTACAGGTCTACGAGCAGTACTTC